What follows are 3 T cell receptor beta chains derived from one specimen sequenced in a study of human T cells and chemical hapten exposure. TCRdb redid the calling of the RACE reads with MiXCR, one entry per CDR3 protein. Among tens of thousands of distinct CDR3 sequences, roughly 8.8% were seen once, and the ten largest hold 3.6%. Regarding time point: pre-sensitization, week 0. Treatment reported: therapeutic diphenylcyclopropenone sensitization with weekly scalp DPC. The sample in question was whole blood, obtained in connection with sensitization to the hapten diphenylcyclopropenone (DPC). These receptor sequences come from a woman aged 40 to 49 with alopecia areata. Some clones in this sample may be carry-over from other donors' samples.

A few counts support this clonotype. CDR3 protein: CASSLWGGPNQPQHF. The CDR3 DNA reads TGTGCCAGCAGTTTATGGGGGGGGCCTAATCAGCCCCAGCATTTT. The chain combines TRBV28 with TRBJ1-5; D might be TRBD1 (6 bases). V gave up 0 bases and J gave up 4 bases, with 10 bases separating them. CDR3 size: 15 residues. Germline values: CDR1 MDHEN, CDR2 SYDVKM.

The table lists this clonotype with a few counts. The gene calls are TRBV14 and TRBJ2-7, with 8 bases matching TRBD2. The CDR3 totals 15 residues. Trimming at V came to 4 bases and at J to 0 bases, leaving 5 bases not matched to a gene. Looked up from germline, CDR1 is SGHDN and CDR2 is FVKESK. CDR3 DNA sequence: TGTGCCAGCAGCCCTGCCGGGAGGGACTCCTACGAGCAGTACTTC. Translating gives CASSPAGRDSYEQYF. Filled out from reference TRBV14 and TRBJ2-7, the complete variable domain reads EAGVTQFPSHSVIEKGQTVTLRCDPISGHDNLYWYRRVMGKEIKFLLHFVKESKQDESGMPNNRFLAERTGGTYSTLKVQPAELEDSGVYFCASSPAGRDSYEQYFGPGTRLTVT.

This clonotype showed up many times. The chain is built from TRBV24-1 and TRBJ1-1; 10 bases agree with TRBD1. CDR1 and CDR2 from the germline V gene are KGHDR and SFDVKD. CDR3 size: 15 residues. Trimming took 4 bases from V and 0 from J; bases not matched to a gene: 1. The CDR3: CATSETGGLNTEAFF. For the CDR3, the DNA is TGTGCCACCAGTGAGACAGGGGGCTTGAACACTGAAGCTTTCTTT.